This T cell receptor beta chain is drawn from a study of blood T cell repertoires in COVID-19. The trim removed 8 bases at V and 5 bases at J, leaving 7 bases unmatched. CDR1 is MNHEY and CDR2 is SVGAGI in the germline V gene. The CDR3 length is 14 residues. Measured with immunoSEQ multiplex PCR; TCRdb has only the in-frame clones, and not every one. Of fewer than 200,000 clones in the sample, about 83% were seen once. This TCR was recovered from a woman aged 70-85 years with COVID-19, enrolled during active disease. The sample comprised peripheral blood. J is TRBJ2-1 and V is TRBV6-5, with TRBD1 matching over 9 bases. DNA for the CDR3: TGTGCCAGCGAATACAGGGGGCGCGACAATGAGCAGTTCTTC. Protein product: CASEYRGRDNEQFF.